The 21 T cell receptor beta chains given below trace back to one sample, sequenced in a study of cytomegalovirus exposure and HLA in healthy donors (dated by TCRdb to about 2017). Receptor amplification or capture employed the immunoSEQ multiplex PCR assay. A mixture of 60 forward primers for TCR Vbeta segments and 13 reverse primers for TCR Jbeta segments was used in the multiplex PCR. TCRdb obtained this table from immuneACCESS and retained in-frame rearrangements with V and J assigned. These tables miss some clones; where compared with another copy, unresolved V genes account for less than half of the shortfall, and the remainder is unexplained. In this sample the table shows about 180,000 clones, around four fifths of which occur a single time. More than 1.4% of the sample goes to the ten largest clones. Material for sequencing was PBMCs. Every receptor here comes from a man between 18 and 29 years old in good health and CMV-seronegative.

The chain links TRBV5-4 to TRBJ2-1; TRBD1 matches 7 bases. Germline values: CDR1 SGHNT, CDR2 YYREEE (reference sequence). The CDR3 runs to 13 residues. The J segment lost 7 bases and the V segment lost 5 bases, leaving 6 bases of the junction unmatched. The CDR3 here is CASRYRGGNEQFF. The CDR3 DNA follows: TGTGCCAGCAGGTACAGGGGTGGAAATGAGCAGTTCTTC. The complete variable domain, with remaining parts taken from reference TRBV5-4 and TRBJ2-1, reads ETGVTQSPTHLIKTRGQQVTLRCSSQSGHNTVSWYQQALGQGPQFIFQYYREEENGRGNFPPRFSGLQFPNYSSELNVNALELDDSALYLCASRYRGGNEQFFGPGTRLTVL.

This clone has more than one count but fewer than ten. The V call is TRBV6-6, the J call TRBJ1-2, with 11 bases identical to TRBD1. The CDR3 length is 16 residues. From germline, CDR1 is MNHNY and CDR2 SVGAGI (reference sequence). The trim removed 5 bases at V and 1 base at J, leaving 6 bases unmatched. DNA of the CDR3: TGTGCCAGCAGTCACGGGACAGGGGGAGTTAACTATGGCTACACCTTC. Translated, it gives CASSHGTGGVNYGYTF.

This chain joins TRBV27 and TRBJ1-6; TRBD1 agrees at 7 bases. The germline V gene has CDR1 MNHEY and CDR2 SMNVEV (reference sequence). The CDR3 loop spans 15 amino acids. The ends lost 6 bases at V and 7 bases at J; junction bases unmatched: 9. Written as DNA, the CDR3 is TGTGCCAGCAGACCGAGACAGGGCGTCAATTCACCCCTCCACTTT. This gives the protein CASRPRQGVNSPLHF.

The chain carries TRBV7-2 and TRBJ1-1; D might be TRBD1 (6 bases). The CDR3 contains 13 residues. V was shortened by 4 bases and J by 1 base, with 7 bases between the two germline ends. Germline V CDR1 and CDR2: SGHTA, FQGNSA. CDR3 in amino acids: CASSSGQNTEAFF. As DNA, the CDR3 is TGTGCCAGCAGCTCGGGACAGAACACTGAAGCTTTCTTT.

V is TRBV9 and J is TRBJ1-2; a possible D gene is TRBD1 (5 bases). Trimming removed 0 bases at V and 8 bases at J, with 14 bases between. Per germline, CDR1 SGDLS and CDR2 YYNGEE. CDR3 length: 14 amino acids. The CDR3 DNA sequence: TGTGCCAGCAGCGTAGGGCAGGGTAGGGGAGGCTACACCTTC. It is translated as CASSVGQGRGGYTF.

The CDR3 is CASSFYRVGETQYF. For the CDR3, the DNA is TGTGCCAGCAGCTTCTACAGGGTCGGGGAGACCCAGTACTTC. V gene TRBV7-2 combines with J gene TRBJ2-5, with a possible D match to TRBD1 (6 bases). The germline V gene encodes CDR1 SGHTA and CDR2 FQGNSA. V lost 3 bases and J 5 bases, leaving 13 bases between the germline ends. This CDR3 is 14 amino acids long. Complete variable domain (other parts from reference TRBV7-2 and TRBJ2-5): GAGVSQSPSNKVTEKGKDVELRCDPISGHTALYWYRQSLGQGLEFLIYFQGNSAPDKSGLPSDRFSAERTGGSVSTLTIQRTQQEDSAVYLCASSFYRVGETQYFGPGTRLLVL.

The chain uses TRBV27 and TRBJ1-6; no clear D gene. The CDR3 has 13 amino acids. Trimming pared 5 bases from V and 13 bases from J, leaving 15 bases between. CDR1 is MNHEY and CDR2 is SMNVEV in the germline V gene (reference sequence). The CDR3 sequence is CASSPTISGPLHF. CDR3 nucleotide sequence: TGTGCCAGCAGTCCTACCATATCCGGGCCCCTCCACTTT.

This chain joins TRBV28 and TRBJ1-3; 7 nucleotides line up with TRBD1. CDR3 length: 15 residues. Germline CDR1 and CDR2: MDHEN and SYDVKM. V gave up 2 bases and J gave up 4 bases; unmatched junction bases: 5. The CDR3 loop is CASSLPGTAGNTIYF. The CDR3 nucleotides read TGTGCCAGCAGTTTACCCGGGACAGCCGGAAACACCATATATTTT. Looking up the rest from reference TRBV28 and TRBJ1-3 gives the full variable domain: DVKVTQSSRYLVKRTGEKVFLECVQDMDHENMFWYRQDPGLGLRLIYFSYDVKMKEKGDIPEGYSVSREKKERFSLILESASTNQTSMYLCASSLPGTAGNTIYFGEGSWLTVV.

The chain couples TRBV5-6 to TRBJ1-2, with D hard to call. In germline, CDR1 is SGHDT, CDR2 YYEEEE. This CDR3 spans 14 amino acids. V gave up 9 bases and J gave up 2 bases, with 17 bases separating them. CDR3 coding DNA: TGTGCCACCCAATCAGGTTTTCTAAACTATGGCTACACCTTC. Residues: CATQSGFLNYGYTF.

The gene calls are TRBV7-2 and TRBJ2-2; 9 nucleotides match TRBD2. The CDR3 extends over 19 amino acids. The V and J ends lost 4 bases and 0 bases, in that order; junction bases with no gene match: 12. Germline V CDR1 and CDR2: SGHTA, FQGNSA. CDR3 sequence reads: CASSSSPTGGRANTGELFF. For the CDR3, the DNA is TGTGCCAGCAGCTCCAGTCCTACGGGCGGGAGGGCGAACACCGGGGAGCTGTTTTTT.

The gene calls are TRBV29-1 and TRBJ2-1, with TRBD1 matching 8 bases. CDR3 length: 12 residues. Trimming removed 6 bases from V and 7 bases from J; junction bases left unmatched: 5. Germline CDR1 SQVTM, CDR2 ANQGSEA. CDR3 bases: TGCAGCGTGGGGAGGACAGGGAATGAGCAGTTCTTC. This codes for CSVGRTGNEQFF.

The rearrangement links TRBV6-6 to TRBJ2-3; possibly TRBD2 for D (6 bases). The CDR3 covers 13 residues. The V end lost 6 bases, the J end lost 6 bases, and 13 bases lay between the germline ends. CDR1 and CDR2 from the germline V gene are MNHNY and SVGAGI (reference sequence). The CDR3 is CASSRGTVDTQYF. In DNA, the CDR3 is TGTGCCAGCAGCCGCGGGACGGTCGATACGCAGTATTTT.

The genes are TRBV6-5 and TRBJ1-6, with D possibly TRBD1 on 6 matching bases. Germline V lookup: CDR1 MNHEY, CDR2 SVGAGI. Trimming took 6 bases from V and 8 from J, leaving 17 bases between them. There are 15 residues in the CDR3. CDR3 protein: CASRPPTGDHSPLHF. In DNA, the CDR3 is TGTGCCAGCAGGCCACCGACAGGAGATCATTCACCCCTCCACTTT.

The CDR3 region has the DNA TGTGCCAGCGCCCTTCGTAGGGACTGGGAGACCCAGTACTTC. Protein sequence: CASALRRDWETQYF. V usage is TRBV6-6 and J usage is TRBJ2-5, with D possibly matching TRBD2 (6 bases). CDR1 MNHNY and CDR2 SVGAGI come from the germline V gene (reference sequence). Trimming removed 8 bases from V and 5 bases from J, with 18 bases in between. The CDR3 has 14 amino acids.

Of note for this clone: One end of the junction is discordant with germline, which a read error may explain. The chain links TRBV19 to TRBJ2-3; 9 bases agree with TRBD1. This CDR3 has 15 amino acids. Germline V gene sequence: CDR1 LNHDA, CDR2 SQIVND (reference sequence). The CDR3 region has the DNA TGTGCCAGCAGTAAGGTACAGGGGGCAACAGATACGCAGTATTTT. Translated: CASSKVQGATDTQYF.

This chain joins TRBV7-9 and TRBJ2-2; 9 positions match TRBD1. The CDR3 totals 18 residues. The V segment lost 6 bases and the J segment 0 bases; nucleotides outside the gene matches: 11. Germline values: CDR1 SEHNR, CDR2 FQNEAQ (reference sequence). CDR3 coding DNA: TGTGCCAGCAGTTCCCCCGGGACAGGGCCAACGAACACCGGGGAGCTGTTTTTT. Its protein product is CASSSPGTGPTNTGELFF.

The chain combines TRBV6-5 with TRBJ2-3; 10 nucleotides match TRBD2. With 6 bases clipped from V and 1 base from J, the junction kept 4 bases outside the gene matches. CDR3 length: 15 amino acids. Germline V gives CDR1 MNHEY, CDR2 SVGAGI. The DNA for the CDR3 is TGTGCCAGCAGGACCGGGACTAGCGGCACAGATACGCAGTATTTT. Protein sequence: CASRTGTSGTDTQYF.

This sequence joins TRBV7-2 and TRBJ2-7; weak D call: TRBD1 (6 bases). The CDR3 contains 15 residues. V lost 4 bases, J lost 5 bases, and 18 bases lay in between. Germline assignment: CDR1 SGHTA and CDR2 FQGNSA. The CDR3 spells CASSSSGTLRHEQYF. The CDR3 DNA reads TGTGCCAGCAGCTCGTCCGGGACACTCAGGCACGAGCAGTACTTC.

This clone has just a few counts. This chain links TRBV6-5 with TRBJ2-7, with 7 bases matching TRBD1. The CDR3 contains 14 residues. Trimming removed 6 bases from V and 2 bases from J; junction bases left unmatched: 7. The germline CDR1 and CDR2 sequences are MNHEY and SVGAGI. CDR3 residues: CASSPTGQPYEQYF. CDR3 DNA sequence: TGTGCCAGCAGCCCCACGGGACAGCCCTACGAGCAGTACTTC.

The chain recombines TRBV5-1 with TRBJ2-7, with D perhaps matching TRBD2 (6 bases). Germline CDR1 SGHRS, CDR2 YFSETQ. The CDR3 loop spans 13 amino acids. V was trimmed by 4 bases and J by 3 bases, leaving 11 bases between them. The CDR3: CASSPGVYYEQYF. The CDR3 coding sequence is TGCGCCAGCAGCCCGGGGGTTTACTACGAGCAGTACTTC.

The genes are TRBV5-6 and TRBJ2-2; 10 bases match TRBD2. This CDR3 region has 18 residues. Trimming took 0 bases from V and 4 from J; bases not matched to a gene: 9. Germline CDR1 is SGHDT and CDR2 is YYEEEE. The CDR3 spells CASSLVSSSGRITGELFF. In DNA, the CDR3 is TGTGCCAGCAGCTTGGTGTCGTCTAGCGGGAGAATCACCGGGGAGCTGTTTTTT.